The text below deals with one T cell receptor (beta chain). This sample was included in a study of blood T cell repertoires in COVID-19. Study background: Acute and convalescent COVID-19 specimens originated in the United States, Italy and Spain.

The table came from immunoSEQ multiplex PCR; TCRdb's copy has only in-frame clones and leaves some out. The repertoire has 150,000 to 200,000 clones, 70% to 90% of them found once; the top ten carry over 7%. Losses at the gene ends were 4 bases for V and 0 bases for J; bases not matched to a gene: 3. Per the germline V gene, CDR1 is SGHRS and CDR2 is YFSETQ. The length of the CDR3 is 17 residues. The chain is built from TRBV5-1 and TRBJ2-6; TRBD2 matches at 11 bases. This TCR derives from a man aged 50-60 years with active or convalescent COVID-19. Sequenced input: peripheral blood. For the CDR3, the DNA is TGCGCCAGCAGCGTACTAGCGGGGGACTCTGGGGCCAACGTCCTGACTTTC. Its translation is CASSVLAGDSGANVLTF.